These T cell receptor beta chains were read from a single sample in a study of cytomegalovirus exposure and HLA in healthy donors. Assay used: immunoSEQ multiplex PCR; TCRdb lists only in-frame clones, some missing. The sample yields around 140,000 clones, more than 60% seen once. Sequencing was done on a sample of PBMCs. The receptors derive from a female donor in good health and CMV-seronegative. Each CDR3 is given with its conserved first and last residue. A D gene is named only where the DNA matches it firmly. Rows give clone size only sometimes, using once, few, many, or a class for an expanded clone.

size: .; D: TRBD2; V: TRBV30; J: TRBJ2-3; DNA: TGTGCCTGGATCGAGCGGGGACGCACAGATACGCAGTATTTT; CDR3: CAWIERGRTDTQYF
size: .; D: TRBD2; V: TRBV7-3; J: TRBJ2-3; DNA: TGTGCCAGCAGCCCTAGCGGGGGGGCTATCGATACACAGTATTTT; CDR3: CASSPSGGAIDTQYF
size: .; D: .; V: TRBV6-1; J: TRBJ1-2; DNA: TGTGCCAGCAGTGAACGGCAGCCGCGGGGCTACACCTTC; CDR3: CASSERQPRGYTF
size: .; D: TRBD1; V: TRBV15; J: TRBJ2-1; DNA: TGTGCCACCACCTTGGACAGGGGTAATGAGCAGTTCTTC; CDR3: CATTLDRGNEQFF
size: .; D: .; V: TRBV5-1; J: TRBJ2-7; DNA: TGCGCCAGCATTAGAGACCCACAGGCATCCTACGAGCAGTACTTC; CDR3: CASIRDPQASYEQYF
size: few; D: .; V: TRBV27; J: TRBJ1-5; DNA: TGTGCCAGCAGTCCCCGGGACTGGGATCAGCCCCAGCATTTT; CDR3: CASSPRDWDQPQHF
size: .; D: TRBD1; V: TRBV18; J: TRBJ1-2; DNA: TGTGCCAGCTCACCTGGACAGGGGGAGAGTAACTATGGCTACACCTTC; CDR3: CASSPGQGESNYGYTF
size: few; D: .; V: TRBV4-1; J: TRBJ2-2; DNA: TGCGCCAGCAGCCAAAGTCTTCAGATGTCCGGGGAGCTGTTTTTT; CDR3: CASSQSLQMSGELFF
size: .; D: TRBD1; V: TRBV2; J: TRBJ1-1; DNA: TGTGCCAGCAGTGGGACAGGGACCCTTGAAGCTTTCTTT; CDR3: CASSGTGTLEAFF
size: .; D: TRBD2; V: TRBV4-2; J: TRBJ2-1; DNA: TGTGCCAGCCGACTAGGGCTAGCGGCCAACAATGAGCAGTTCTTC; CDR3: CASRLGLAANNEQFF
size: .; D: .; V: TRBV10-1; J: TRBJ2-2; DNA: TGCGCCAGCAGTGAGAACAGGGCAAGCGTGGAGCTGTTTTTT; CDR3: CASSENRASVELFF
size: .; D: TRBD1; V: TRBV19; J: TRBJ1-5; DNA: TGTGCCAGTAGATGGGGACAGGGAAGATTCCAGCCCCAGCATTTT; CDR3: CASRWGQGRFQPQHF
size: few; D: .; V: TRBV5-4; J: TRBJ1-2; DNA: TGTGCCAGCAGCTGGCAGGGTAACTATGGCTACACCTTC; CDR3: CASSWQGNYGYTF
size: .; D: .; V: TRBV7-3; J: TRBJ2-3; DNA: TGTGCCAGCAGCTTAATTTTCGATACTGGGCCAGATACGCAGTATTTT; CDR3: CASSLIFDTGPDTQYF
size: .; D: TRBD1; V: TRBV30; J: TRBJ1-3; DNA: TGTGCCGGCCAGGACAGGGCGAACACCATATATTTT; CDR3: CAGQDRANTIYF
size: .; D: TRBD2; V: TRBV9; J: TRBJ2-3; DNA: TGTGCCAGCAGCGTGGTGGGCGGGAGTTCGGATACGCAGTATTTT; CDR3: CASSVVGGSSDTQYF
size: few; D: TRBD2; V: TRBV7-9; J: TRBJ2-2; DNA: TGTGCCAGCAGCTTGGGGAGCGGGACGAGCGGGGAGCTGTTTTTT; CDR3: CASSLGSGTSGELFF
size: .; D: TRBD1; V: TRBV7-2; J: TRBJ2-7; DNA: TGTGCCAGCAGCCCCGCCGGGACAGGATCCTACGAGCAGTACTTC; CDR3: CASSPAGTGSYEQYF
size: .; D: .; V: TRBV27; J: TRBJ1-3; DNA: TGTGCCAGCAGCCCCTCGGGGAGGTCCGGAAACACCATATATTTT; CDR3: CASSPSGRSGNTIYF
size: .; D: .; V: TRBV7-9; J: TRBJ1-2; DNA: TGTTCCAGCAGCTTAATGGGCAGCACCTTCTATGGCTACACCTTC; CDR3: CSSSLMGSTFYGYTF
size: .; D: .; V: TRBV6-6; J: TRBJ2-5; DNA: TGTGCCAGCTGTGGCTCATCGGAGACCCAGTACTTC; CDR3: CASCGSSETQYF
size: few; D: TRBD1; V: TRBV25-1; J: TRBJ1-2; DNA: TGTGCCAGCAGTGAGGCGCAGGGGGCGCGGGGCTACACCTTC; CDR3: CASSEAQGARGYTF
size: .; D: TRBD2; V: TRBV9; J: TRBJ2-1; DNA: TGTGCCAGCAGCGGGACTAGCGGGAGCATCTATGAGCAGTTCTTC; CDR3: CASSGTSGSIYEQFF
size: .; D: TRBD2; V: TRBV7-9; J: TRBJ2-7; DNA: TGTTCCAGCAGCTTACCCCTAGCGGGCCTACCCCACGAGCAGTACTTC; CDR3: CSSSLPLAGLPHEQYF
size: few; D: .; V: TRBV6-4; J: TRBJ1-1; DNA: TGTGCCAGCAGTGAGGCCGTAAGCACTGAAGCTTTCTTT; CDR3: CASSEAVSTEAFF
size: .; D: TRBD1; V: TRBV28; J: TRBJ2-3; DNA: TGTGCCAGCAGCGAGGGACAGGGACCCACAGATACGCAGTATTTT; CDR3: CASSEGQGPTDTQYF
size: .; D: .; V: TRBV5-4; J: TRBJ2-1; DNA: TGTGCCAGCAGCCTCCTCGTCAATGAGCAGTTCTTC; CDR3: CASSLLVNEQFF
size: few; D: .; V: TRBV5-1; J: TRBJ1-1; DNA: TGCGCCAGCAGCCGGGATGCGGCCGACACTGAAGCTTTCTTT; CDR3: CASSRDAADTEAFF
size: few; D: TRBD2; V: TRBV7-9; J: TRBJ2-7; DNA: TGTGCCAGCAGCCCGGGTAGCGGGGCTTCCTACGAGCAGTACTTC; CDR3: CASSPGSGASYEQYF
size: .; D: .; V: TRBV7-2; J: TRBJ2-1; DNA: TGTGCCAGCAGCTTAAACAGGGTACTCCACAATGAGCAGTTCTTC; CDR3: CASSLNRVLHNEQFF
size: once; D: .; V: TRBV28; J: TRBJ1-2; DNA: TGTGCCAGCAGTTTAGCAGGGTTGAGCTATGGCTACACCTTC; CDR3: CASSLAGLSYGYTF
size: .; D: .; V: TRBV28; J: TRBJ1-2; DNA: TGTGCCAGCAGCCAAGGGGCAGGAAACTATGGCTACACCTTC; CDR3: CASSQGAGNYGYTF
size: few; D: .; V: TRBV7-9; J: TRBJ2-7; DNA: TGTGCCAGCAGCTTAGTACAGGCGGCCGAGCAGTACTTC; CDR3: CASSLVQAAEQYF
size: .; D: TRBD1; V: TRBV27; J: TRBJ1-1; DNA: TGTGCCAGCAGTTTGGACAGGGGGAATACTGAAGCTTTCTTT; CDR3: CASSLDRGNTEAFF
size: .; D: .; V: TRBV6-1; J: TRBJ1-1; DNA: TGTGCCAGCAGTCCAAAAAGGGGATTGGCTGAAGCTTTCTTT; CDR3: CASSPKRGLAEAFF
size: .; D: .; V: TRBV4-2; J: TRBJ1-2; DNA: TGTGCCAGCAGCCACGAAGGCACGGGTGGATGGTATGGCTACACCTTC; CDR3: CASSHEGTGGWYGYTF
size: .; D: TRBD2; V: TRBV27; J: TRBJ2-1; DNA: TGTGCCAGCAGTCTGACTAGCGGGACCTCATACAATGAGCAGTTCTTC; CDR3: CASSLTSGTSYNEQFF
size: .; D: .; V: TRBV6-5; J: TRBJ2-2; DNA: TGTGCCAGCAGACGACCGGGGGATTTGACCGGGGAGCTGTTTTTT; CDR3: CASRRPGDLTGELFF
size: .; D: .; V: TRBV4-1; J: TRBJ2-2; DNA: TGCGCCAGCAGCTTTATGGGGGGGGCGACCGGGGAGCTGTTTTTT; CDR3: CASSFMGGATGELFF
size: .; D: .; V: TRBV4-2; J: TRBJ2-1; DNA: TGTGCCAGCAGCCAAGGTCAGGACAATGAGCAGTTCTTC; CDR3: CASSQGQDNEQFF
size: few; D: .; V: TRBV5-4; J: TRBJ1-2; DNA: TGTGCCAGCAGCTTCGGAGCCGCGGGGAACTATGGCTACACCTTC; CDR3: CASSFGAAGNYGYTF
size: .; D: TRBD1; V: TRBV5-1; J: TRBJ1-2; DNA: TGCGCCAGCAGCTTGGGTGGGGACAGGGGATTCTACACCTTC; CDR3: CASSLGGDRGFYTF
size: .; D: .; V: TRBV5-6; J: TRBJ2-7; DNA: TGTGCCAGCAGCCCCGGGACTTCTCCCTACGAGCAGTACTTC; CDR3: CASSPGTSPYEQYF
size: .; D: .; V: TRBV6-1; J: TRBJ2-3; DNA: TGTGCCAGCAGTCCCGGGACTCCAGTCACAGATACGCAGTATTTT; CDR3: CASSPGTPVTDTQYF
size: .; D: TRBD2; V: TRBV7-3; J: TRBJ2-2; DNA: TGTGCCAGCAGCCCAACTAGCGGGAGGGGGTCCGGGGAGCTGTTTTTT; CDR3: CASSPTSGRGSGELFF
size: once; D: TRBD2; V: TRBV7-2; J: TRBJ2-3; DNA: TGTGCCAGCAGCCTTAGCGGGGGGAATACAGATACGCAGTATTTT; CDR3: CASSLSGGNTDTQYF
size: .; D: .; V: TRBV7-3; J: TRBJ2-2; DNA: TGTGCCAGCATCCCTCCGGGGGCCGGGGAGCTGTTTTTT; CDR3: CASIPPGAGELFF
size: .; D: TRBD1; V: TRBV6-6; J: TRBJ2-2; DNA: TGTGCCAGCGGCCCAGGGGGCCGTGGCGGGGAGCTGTTTTTT; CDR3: CASGPGGRGGELFF
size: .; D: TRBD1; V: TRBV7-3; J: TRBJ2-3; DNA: TGTGCCAGCAGCTGGACAGGGGGCGAGGCAGATACGCAGTATTTT; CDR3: CASSWTGGEADTQYF
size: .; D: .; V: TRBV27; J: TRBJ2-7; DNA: TGTGCCAGCAGAACAGGGCCTGACTACGAGCAGTACTTC; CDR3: CASRTGPDYEQYF
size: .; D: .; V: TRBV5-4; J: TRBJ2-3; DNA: TGTGCCAGCAGCTCTCGCTCGACGGGGTCCACAGATACGCAGTATTTT; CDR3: CASSSRSTGSTDTQYF
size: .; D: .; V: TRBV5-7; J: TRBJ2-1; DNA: TGTGCCAGCAGCTTCCCCAGGGTCCCCTACAATGAGCAGTTCTTC; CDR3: CASSFPRVPYNEQFF
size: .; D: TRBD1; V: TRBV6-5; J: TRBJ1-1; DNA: TGTGCCAGCAGGCCGGGACAGGGGAACACTGAAGCTTTCTTT; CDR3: CASRPGQGNTEAFF
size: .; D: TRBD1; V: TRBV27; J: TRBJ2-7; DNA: TGTGCCAGCAGTTTATCGGCAGGGGGCTCCTACGAGCAGTACTTC; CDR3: CASSLSAGGSYEQYF
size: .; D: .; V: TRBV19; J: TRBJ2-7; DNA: TGTGCCAGTAGTATAGGATCTGCGGGGTCCAGCTACGAGCAGTACTTC; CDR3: CASSIGSAGSSYEQYF